This TCR beta chain is drawn from a study of cytotoxic CD8 clonotypes in ibrutinib-treated CLL. Study conclusions and caveats: Sustained-remission and progressing patients diverged in sampling times.

This clone was detected a few times. Its antigen is not known. Germline trimming cut 7 bases from V and 6 bases from J; bases unmatched to any gene: 11. The CDR3 spans 15 residues. Germline assignment: CDR1 SNHLY and CDR2 FYNNEI. Target depth was 1 in 200,000 to 1 in 1 million T cells, about 10x per clonotype. TCRdb keeps only in-frame clones here, not all; method: immunoSEQ multiplex PCR. The sample carries about 150,000 clones, around three quarters recorded once. The sequence derives from a human donor with chronic lymphocytic leukemia. The chain uses TRBV2 and TRBJ2-1, with TRBD2 matching 8 bases. The source material was PBMCs, sampled after 12 months of ibrutinib treatment. CDR3 nucleotide sequence: TGTGCCAGCACCTTCCGGGGGGGAGGCGGCAATGAGCAGTTCTTC. Protein sequence: CASTFRGGGGNEQFF.